Here is one T cell receptor beta chain with its context. Its target is not known. Trimming cost V 5 bases and J 6 bases; bases outside gene matches: 20. There are 18 residues in the CDR3. The data derive from a study of post-analysis software for immune sequencing data. Study summary: As for disease course, relapsing-remitting, secondary progressive and progressive-relapsing multiple sclerosis were all included. Whole-study results and caveats: Strong co-clustering by F measure linked samples that shared a preparation batch. In patients, about 5 TRBV segments were more frequent than in controls, with TRBV5-6, TRBV5-1 and TRBV20-1 among them.

Carried by the TCR beta cDNA libraries were unique molecular identifiers. TCRdb recomputed calls from the PCR reads with MiXCR, one row per CDR3 protein. The sample has 450,000 or so distinct CDR3 sequences; approximately 45% are singletons. The sequence was obtained from a girl aged 5-17 years with multiple sclerosis. Sequenced input: blood. V and J are TRBV12-3 or TRBV12-4 and TRBJ2-7; 9 bases match TRBD2. The DNA for the CDR3 is TGTGCCAGCAGTCCGGATATCCCAATTAGCGGGAGTGGGCTCGAGCAGTACTTC. The encoded protein is CASSPDIPISGSGLEQYF.